The next 15 T cell receptor beta chains were all read from a single sample in a study of OX40 agonist ivuxolimab in advanced cancers. Only in-frame clones appear in the TCRdb table, and some are missing; sequencing was by immunoSEQ multiplex PCR. The sample has approximately 50,000 clones, about 93% seen once. The material was CD4+ or CD8+ T cells sorted from blood, obtained in a trial of the OX40 agonist ivuxolimab. Source of these receptors: an adult with an advanced solid tumor such as melanoma, head and neck, liver or kidney cancer.

V gene TRBV19 combines with J gene TRBJ2-7, with TRBD1 matching over 9 bases. Germline CDR1 is LNHDA and CDR2 is SQIVND (reference sequence). The J segment lost 3 bases and the V segment lost 5 bases, leaving 8 bases of the junction unmatched. This CDR3 comprises 15 residues. The CDR3, as DNA: TGTGCCAGTAGTCCCTCCGGGACAGGGTTCTACGAGCAGTACTTC. Protein: CASSPSGTGFYEQYF.

The J gene is TRBJ2-7, the V gene TRBV4-3; D is undetermined. Germline loops: CDR1 LGHNA, CDR2 YSLEER. CDR3 size: 14 residues. With 0 bases removed from V and 0 bases from J, the gap between germline ends came to 6 bases. The CDR3 sequence: CASSQDRSSYEQYF. In nucleotides, the CDR3 is TGCGCCAGCAGCCAAGATCGGAGCTCCTACGAGCAGTACTTC.

This clone was detected only once. V usage is TRBV28 and J usage is TRBJ2-1; tentative D call: TRBD1 (6 bases). Germline V lookup: CDR1 MDHEN, CDR2 SYDVKM. V lost 4 bases, J lost 6 bases, and 13 bases lay in between. This CDR3 is built from 14 residues. CDR3 bases: TGTGCCAGCAGTTACCTCTACAGGGCCAATGAGCAGTTCTTC. Translated, it gives CASSYLYRANEQFF.

For the CDR3, the DNA is TGTGCCTGGAGTGTCCCCGGGGCGGCTGGAAACACCATATATTTT. Translating gives CAWSVPGAAGNTIYF. The gene calls are TRBV30 and TRBJ1-3; D is possibly TRBD1 (5 bases). Trimming shortened V by 0 bases and J by 2 bases, and 11 bases separated the two germline ends. Germline-derived CDR1 and CDR2 are GTSNPN and SVGIG (reference sequence). The CDR3 spans 15 residues.

Worth noting for this clone: The identical CDR3 is also encoded by other nucleotide sequences in the sample. The chain uses TRBV5-6 and TRBJ2-7, with TRBD1 matching 10 bases. CDR1 SGHDT and CDR2 YYEEEE come from the germline V gene. This CDR3 spans 15 amino acids. The trim removed 0 bases at V and 4 bases at J, leaving 4 bases unmatched. The CDR3 loop reads CASSLETGGPYEQYF. The CDR3 bases are TGTGCCAGCAGCTTGGAGACAGGGGGCCCTTACGAGCAGTACTTC.

The rearrangement uses TRBV25-1 and TRBJ2-7, with unresolved D. Germline V gene lookup returns CDR1 MGHDK and CDR2 SYGVNS. This CDR3 comprises 10 residues. The V end was cut by 11 bases, the J end by 5 bases, with 10 bases between. The CDR3 sequence is CASQGHEQYF. Written as DNA, the CDR3 is TGTGCCTCACAAGGCCACGAGCAGTACTTC.

V usage is TRBV29-1 and J usage is TRBJ2-1; 7 nucleotides align to TRBD2. Germline V gene sequence: CDR1 SQVTM, CDR2 ANQGSEA. The trim removed 4 bases at V and 9 bases at J, leaving 6 bases unmatched. The CDR3 consists of 12 residues. The CDR3 bases are TGCAGCGTTGTTGTGGGAGGGTCTGAGCAGTTCTTC. Amino acid sequence: CSVVVGGSEQFF.

The chain has TRBV5-4 and TRBJ2-1; D is perhaps TRBD1 or TRBD2 (5 bases each). The germline CDR1 and CDR2 sequences are SGHNT and YYREEE (reference sequence). There are 14 residues in the CDR3. The V gene lost 2 bases and the J gene lost 6 bases, with 12 bases spanning the gap. This CDR3 reads CASSFEGPPNEQFF. The CDR3 DNA is TGTGCCAGCAGCTTTGAGGGACCCCCCAATGAGCAGTTCTTC.

The table lists this clone with many counts. The gene calls are TRBV30 and TRBJ2-3; D may match TRBD1 or TRBD2 (5 bases each). CDR3 size: 13 residues. Germline V lookup: CDR1 GTSNPN, CDR2 SVGIG (reference sequence). Trimming removed 4 bases at V and 4 bases at J, with 12 bases between. The CDR3 reads CAWMVGDADTQYF. CDR3 bases: TGTGCCTGGATGGTGGGGGATGCAGATACGCAGTATTTT.

This rearrangement joins TRBV27 to TRBJ1-2; tentatively, D is TRBD1 (5 bases). V was shortened by 4 bases and J by 2 bases, with 17 bases between the two germline ends. This CDR3 has 16 amino acids. The germline CDR1 and CDR2 sequences are MNHEY and SMNVEV (reference sequence). As DNA, the CDR3 is TGTGCCAGCAGTTCCCTGGGGGGGACTCGAAACTATGGCTACACCTTC. It translates to CASSSLGGTRNYGYTF.

This clone was seen more than once but under ten times. The V and J genes are TRBV6-6 and TRBJ2-1; D gene ambiguous. CDR1 is MNHNY and CDR2 is SVGAGI in the germline V gene (reference sequence). This CDR3 is 15 amino acids long. V gave up 4 bases and J gave up 9 bases, with 19 bases separating them. CDR3 bases: TGTGCCAGCAGTTCTACCGGGCCTGGCGTAGGTGAGCAGTTCTTC. Encoded protein: CASSSTGPGVGEQFF.

CDR3 region: CASSLGQGEAFF. DNA for the CDR3: TGTGCCAGCAGCTTGGGTCAGGGTGAAGCTTTCTTT. The chain has TRBV5-6 and TRBJ1-1, with D maybe TRBD1 (5 bases). Germline V lookup: CDR1 SGHDT, CDR2 YYEEEE. This CDR3 has 12 residues. V lost 0 bases, J lost 7 bases, and 7 bases lay in between.

The chain employs TRBV5-6 and TRBJ2-1; a weak D match, TRBD2 (6 bases). The germline CDR1 and CDR2 sequences are SGHDT and YYEEEE. This CDR3 spans 15 amino acids. The V end was cut by 3 bases, the J end by 7 bases, with 17 bases between. The CDR3 nucleotides read TGTGCCAGCAGCTCGGGACTCCAGATGCCGAATGAGCAGTTCTTC. It yields the protein CASSSGLQMPNEQFF.

This sequence joins TRBV19 and TRBJ2-5; D unclear. V was clipped by 1 base and J by 2 bases, with 14 bases between them. CDR3 length: 16 amino acids. The germline gives CDR1 LNHDA, CDR2 SQIVND (reference sequence). CDR3 nucleotide sequence: TGTGCCAGTAGTATAGGGTTAGGGATGGGGCAAGAGACCCAGTACTTC. As protein: CASSIGLGMGQETQYF.

The V gene is TRBV6-5, the J gene TRBJ2-7; D uncertain. Germline V gene sequence: CDR1 MNHEY, CDR2 SVGAGI. The CDR3 loop spans 12 amino acids. Trimming cost V 2 bases and J 1 base, with 3 bases left between them. This CDR3 reads CASSYMSYEQYF. The CDR3 bases are TGTGCCAGCAGTTACATGTCCTACGAGCAGTACTTC.